This T cell receptor beta chain emerged from a study of T cells in Graves' hyperthyroidism and ophthalmopathy. The TCR beta CDR3 regions underwent amplification using RNA transcripts as the source. HTBI primers were employed in a first-round RT-PCR of the TCR CDR3. One entry per CDR3 protein results from TCRdb running MiXCR on the multiplex PCR reads. The sample records around 480,000 distinct CDR3 sequences, over 13% being singletons. This clonotype was seen at least ten times. Its antigen is not known. Study findings and constraints: Most clonotypes expanded in the thyroid (above 0.001) were also present in blood. In validation, the model predicted ophthalmopathy. These predictions came a median roughly six months before onset.

CDR3 size: 15 residues. The ends lost 3 bases at V and 1 base at J; junction bases unmatched: 6. From germline, CDR1 is MDHEN and CDR2 SYDVKM. This chain uses TRBV28 with TRBJ2-7; 7 nucleotides line up with TRBD1. This clonotype was sampled from a woman under 30 with Graves' hyperthyroidism. What was sequenced was blood. The CDR3 protein is CASSLSGTASYEQYF. CDR3 nucleotide sequence: TGTGCCAGCAGTTTGTCCGGGACAGCATCCTACGAGCAGTACTTC. Supplemented by reference TRBV28 and TRBJ2-7, the full variable domain reads DVKVTQSSRYLVKRTGEKVFLECVQDMDHENMFWYRQDPGLGLRLIYFSYDVKMKEKGDIPEGYSVSREKKERFSLILESASTNQTSMYLCASSLSGTASYEQYFGPGTRLTVT.